The present T cell receptor (beta chain) was sequenced within a study of CD8 T cells in ankylosing spondylitis. The table lists this clonotype with a few counts. As yet, its antigen is unknown. Study-wide points: Reports say disease-linked clones showed up significantly more in matched ankylosing spondylitis synovial fluid. It appeared that ankylosing spondylitis blood was characterized by a TCR beta motif of about 8 highly homologous variants.

The CDR3 sequence is 15 residues long. The ends were cut back, 2 bases at V and 3 bases at J, with 15 bases in the middle. The germline CDR1 and CDR2 sequences are DFQATT and SNEGSKA (reference sequence). Quantitative 5'-RACE with molecular barcodes generated TCR beta libraries. MiXCR, applied by TCRdb to the 5' RACE reads, yields one record per CDR3 protein. Among some 200,000 distinct CDR3 sequences listed, over 10% were seen once. Sequenced sample: blood, either unsorted or a sorted T cell fraction (not recorded which). The chain joins TRBV20-1 to TRBJ2-3; D might be TRBD1 or TRBD2, each matching 5 bases. The sequence was obtained from a male donor with ankylosing spondylitis or in good health (not recorded which). The CDR3 sequence is CSARTLAEGTDTQYF. In DNA form, the CDR3 reads TGCAGTGCTAGAACGCTAGCTGAGGGGACAGATACGCAGTATTTT.